The following is a T cell receptor (beta chain) sequence with its context. This sample stems from a study of post-analysis software for immune sequencing data. About the study: The disease courses covered relapsing-remitting, secondary progressive and progressive-relapsing multiple sclerosis.

TCR beta cDNA libraries included unique molecular identifiers. TCRdb reprocessed the PCR reads with MiXCR, giving one entry per CDR3 protein. The sample yields hundreds of thousands of distinct CDR3 sequences, 45% seen once. Sequenced: blood. This TCR derives from a girl between 10 and 17 years old with multiple sclerosis.

DNA for the CDR3: TGTGCCAGCAGCTTAAAAGGGACAGTTGTCAATGAGCAGTTCTTC. Translated: CASSLKGTVVNEQFF. The genes are TRBV14 and TRBJ2-1, with 7 nucleotides matching TRBD1. The CDR3 has 15 residues. Germline V CDR1 and CDR2: SGHDN, FVKESK. Losses at the gene ends were 5 bases for V and 6 bases for J; bases not matched to a gene: 10.